The next 14 T cell receptor beta chains were all read from a single sample in a study of T cells in Graves' hyperthyroidism and ophthalmopathy. What was amplified from RNA transcripts were TCR beta CDR3 regions. HTBI primers drove first-round RT-PCR of the TCR CDR3. TCRdb re-called the multiplex PCR reads through MiXCR, storing one row per CDR3 protein. The sample has some 570,000 distinct CDR3 sequences, 12% to 15% seen once. Sequencing was performed on blood. These receptors were taken from a young woman with Graves' ophthalmopathy.

This clonotype was recorded at least ten times. V usage is TRBV7-6 and J usage is TRBJ2-1; D uncertain. CDR3 length equals 13 residues. CDR1 and CDR2 from the germline V gene are SGHVS and FNYEAQ. V dropped 3 bases and J dropped 5 bases, with 8 bases sitting between them. The CDR3 loop reads CASSLRQDNEQFF. CDR3 sequence (DNA): TGTGCCAGCAGCTTGCGGCAGGACAATGAGCAGTTCTTC.

This chain uses TRBV6-2 or TRBV6-3 with TRBJ2-3; no reliable D call. The germline gives CDR1 MNHEY, CDR2 SVGEGT. This CDR3 region has 13 residues. Trimming shortened V by 10 bases and J by 2 bases, and 13 bases separated the two germline ends. The chain's CDR3 is CATSSRFTDTQYF. For the CDR3, the DNA is TGTGCCACATCGAGCCGGTTCACAGATACGCAGTATTTT.

This clonotype has a count of ten or more. V is TRBV27 and J is TRBJ1-2; D is unresolved. CDR3 length equals 14 residues. Germline V gene data show CDR1 as MNHEY and CDR2 as SMNVEV (reference sequence). Trimming pared 2 bases from V and 4 bases from J, leaving 11 bases between. This CDR3 reads CASSLSRRSYGYTF. CDR3 nucleotide sequence: TGTGCCAGCAGTTTAAGTAGGAGGTCCTATGGCTACACCTTC.

This clonotype was detected many times. The chain couples TRBV11-1 to TRBJ2-1; D could derive from TRBD1 or TRBD2 (6 bases each). Germline V gene sequence: CDR1 SGHAT, CDR2 FQDESV (reference sequence). The CDR3 runs 14 residues. Trimming took off 1 base at V and 8 bases at J, with 12 bases between the two ends. The CDR3 region has the DNA TGTGCCAGCAGCTTAGGAGGGGGGTTCGATGAGCAGTTCTTC. Translated, it gives CASSLGGGFDEQFF.

The V call is TRBV10-3, the J call TRBJ1-3; unclear D gene. The V gene's germline CDR1 is ENHRY and CDR2 SYGVKD. V was trimmed by 7 bases and J by 4 bases, leaving 8 bases between them. There are 12 residues in the CDR3. The CDR3 nucleotides read TGTGCCATCAAACTCTTGGGAAACACCATATATTTT. Protein sequence: CAIKLLGNTIYF.

This clonotype has only a few counts. This sequence joins TRBV6-5 and TRBJ2-3, with 7 nucleotides matching TRBD1. The CDR3 is made up of 14 amino acids. V lost 2 bases, J lost 5 bases, and 4 bases stayed unmatched. The V gene's germline CDR1 is MNHEY and CDR2 SVGAGI. The CDR3, as DNA: TGTGCCAGCAGTTACGCGACAGGGAAAGATACGCAGTATTTT. Translating gives CASSYATGKDTQYF.

On this clonotype: A much larger clone sits a single nucleotide away, making a read error possible. The chain carries TRBV6-2 or TRBV6-3 and TRBJ2-1; 9 nucleotides agree with TRBD1. CDR3 size: 17 residues. From germline, CDR1 is MNHEY and CDR2 SVGEGT. The V and J ends lost 2 bases and 5 bases, in that order; junction bases with no gene match: 10. CDR3 coding DNA: TGTGCCAGCAGTTACGGCCTGGGGACAGGGCTAGACAATGAGCAGTTCTTC. Protein product: CASSYGLGTGLDNEQFF.

At least ten counts were recorded for this clonotype. The rearrangement links TRBV20-1 to TRBJ2-1; 9 bases map to TRBD1. V was clipped by 1 base and J by 4 bases; unmatched bases: 11. Germline values: CDR1 DFQATT, CDR2 SNEGSKA (reference sequence). The length of the CDR3 is 17 residues. As DNA, the CDR3 is TGCAGTGCTAGAGCTTTACCTCCGGGACAGGGATACAATGAGCAGTTCTTC. This sequence encodes CSARALPPGQGYNEQFF.

The chain recombines TRBV28 with TRBJ2-1, with D maybe TRBD2 (7 bases). Germline lookup yields CDR1 MDHEN and CDR2 SYDVKM. Between the trimmed V and J ends, which lost 5 bases and 2 bases, there was a span of 13 bases. The CDR3 has 15 residues. CDR3 region: CASSGAGATYNEQFF. Here the CDR3 DNA reads TGTGCCAGCAGTGGGGCGGGGGCCACCTACAATGAGCAGTTCTTC.

This clonotype has a single count. The chain recombines TRBV29-1 with TRBJ2-1; 8 nucleotides align to TRBD1. The junction had 6 bases not matched to a gene; V was cut back by 3 bases and J by 2 bases. This CDR3 is 15 amino acids long. CDR1 and CDR2 (germline): SQVTM, ANQGSEA. Here the CDR3 reads CSVDRGRGPYNEQFF. The CDR3 nucleotides are TGCAGCGTTGACAGGGGGCGAGGTCCCTACAATGAGCAGTTCTTC.

This sequence joins TRBV28 and TRBJ2-5; the match to TRBD2 covers 8 bases. The V gene's germline CDR1 is MDHEN and CDR2 SYDVKM. CDR3 length: 15 amino acids. V gave up 5 bases and J gave up 0 bases; unmatched junction bases: 5. CDR3 coding DNA: TGTGCCAGCAGTCCAGCGGGAGCTCACCAAGAGACCCAGTACTTC. Protein: CASSPAGAHQETQYF. Complete variable domain (other parts from reference TRBV28 and TRBJ2-5): DVKVTQSSRYLVKRTGEKVFLECVQDMDHENMFWYRQDPGLGLRLIYFSYDVKMKEKGDIPEGYSVSREKKERFSLILESASTNQTSMYLCASSPAGAHQETQYFGPGTRLLVL.

Comments on this clonotype: Just one base apart from a much larger clone, this may be a read error. The V call is TRBV7-2, the J call TRBJ2-7; D possibly corresponds to TRBD1 (7 bases). Germline values: CDR1 SGHTA, CDR2 FQGNSA. The CDR3 totals 15 residues. The CDR3 nucleotides read TGTGCCAGCAGCCTCAGGGGGGCAAGCTCCTACGAGCGGTACTTC. Its protein product is CASSLRGASSYERYF.

V and J are TRBV6-1 and TRBJ1-2, with D possibly matching TRBD1 (6 bases). Per germline, CDR1 MNHNS and CDR2 SASEGT. The CDR3 length is 10 residues. The V end was cut by 9 bases, the J end by 8 bases, with 10 bases between. The CDR3 DNA reads as TGTGCCAGTGCCGGGGGCGGCTACACCTTC. It codes for CASAGGGYTF.

This clonotype was recorded at least ten times. The V gene is TRBV28, the J gene TRBJ1-3; TRBD1 matches 8 bases. Germline V CDR1 and CDR2: MDHEN, SYDVKM. The J segment lost 4 bases and the V segment lost 1 base, leaving 12 bases of the junction unmatched. The CDR3 runs 18 residues. The CDR3 spells CASSLLGGQGQSGNTIYF. The CDR3 coding sequence is TGTGCCAGCAGTTTATTAGGCGGACAGGGACAATCCGGAAACACCATATATTTT.